This TCR beta chain was profiled in a study of identical twins. Study observations and caveats: Cross-sectional statistics, not tracking of the same donors, supported the conclusions.

The V and J ends lost 2 bases and 0 bases respectively, with 8 bases between them. The germline CDR1 and CDR2 sequences are MNHEY and SVGAGI. The CDR3 spans 15 residues. One entry per CDR3 protein, called by TCRdb with MiXCR from the 5' RACE reads. Altogether about 890,000 distinct CDR3 sequences are present, roughly 12% being singletons, with the ten largest covering around 1.6%. About this clonotype itself: No antigen is known for it.

The data also belong to a second study, concerning yellow fever vaccine responses in identical twins.

The chain joins TRBV6-5 to TRBJ2-1; maybe TRBD2 (6 bases). The sample comprised PBMCs. The sequence derives from a woman younger than 30 in good health. The CDR3 protein is CASSYGRGSYNEQFF. CDR3 coding DNA: TGTGCCAGCAGTTACGGGCGGGGCTCCTACAATGAGCAGTTCTTC.